These 10 T cell receptor beta chains were sequenced from one sample in a study of T cell responses to AZD1222 COVID-19 vaccine. Measured with immunoSEQ multiplex PCR; TCRdb has only the in-frame clones, and not every one. The table shows 95,000 to 150,000 clones, with roughly 84% occurring only once. This material consisted of peripheral blood, taken 28 days after the second AZD1222 dose. The receptor set was obtained from an adult who received the AZD1222 COVID-19 vaccine.

V gene TRBV19 combines with J gene TRBJ2-7, with a weak D call TRBD2 (5 bases). The CDR3 is made up of 15 amino acids. The germline V gene has CDR1 LNHDA and CDR2 SQIVND (reference sequence). The V end was cut by 8 bases, the J end by 2 bases, with 19 bases between. The CDR3 DNA follows: TGTGCCAGTTCAAAGACGGGGATTTCGGCCTACGAGCAGTACTTC. Its protein is CASSKTGISAYEQYF.

The J gene is TRBJ1-1, the V gene TRBV18; TRBD1 is a possible D gene (6 bases). Trimming cost V 4 bases and J 4 bases, with 10 bases left between them. Germline V gives CDR1 KGHSH, CDR2 LQKENI. The CDR3 is 13 residues long. The DNA of the CDR3 is TGTGCCAGCTCACAACAGGGTGGCACTGAAGCTTTCTTT. Its protein is CASSQQGGTEAFF.

The chain couples TRBV5-5 to TRBJ2-7; a weak D match, TRBD2 (6 bases). CDR1 is SGHKS, CDR2 YYEKEE, per germline (reference sequence). The CDR3 extends over 12 amino acids. V lost 0 bases and J lost 9, with 10 bases in between. CDR3 DNA: TGTGCCAGCAGCTTGGTCAGGGAGGCGCAGTACTTC. This translates into CASSLVREAQYF.

The chain joins TRBV20-1 to TRBJ2-7; D possibly corresponds to TRBD1 (5 bases). Trimming took off 3 bases at V and 4 bases at J, with 7 bases between the two ends. Per the germline V gene, CDR1 is DFQATT and CDR2 is SNEGSKA (reference sequence). The CDR3 is 11 residues long. The CDR3 nucleotides read TGCAGTGCTAGCCAGGGTTACGAGCAGTACTTC. Protein: CSASQGYEQYF.

The chain uses TRBV6-5 and TRBJ1-5; the match to TRBD1 covers 9 bases. CDR1 and CDR2 from the germline V gene are MNHEY and SVGAGI. The junction had 5 bases not matched to a gene; V was cut back by 7 bases and J by 4 bases. The CDR3 has 14 amino acids. The CDR3, as DNA: TGTGCCAGCATCTGGGGGACAGGGAATCAGCCCCAGCATTTT. It yields the protein CASIWGTGNQPQHF.

This chain links TRBV5-1 with TRBJ1-5; unclear D gene. This CDR3 is built from 14 residues. Germline CDR1 is SGHRS and CDR2 is YFSETQ. The ends were cut back, 0 bases at V and 5 bases at J, with 9 bases in the middle. The CDR3 region is CASSLDSADQPQHF. CDR3 DNA: TGCGCCAGCAGCTTGGATTCGGCCGATCAGCCCCAGCATTTT.

This rearrangement joins TRBV7-2 to TRBJ2-1; TRBD2 is a possible D gene (6 bases). In germline, CDR1 is SGHTA, CDR2 FQGNSA. The V end lost 5 bases, the J end lost 10 bases, and 18 bases lay between the germline ends. The CDR3 extends over 14 amino acids. This chain's CDR3 is CASSLQERASEQFF. Here the CDR3 DNA reads TGTGCCAGCAGCCTCCAGGAGCGGGCCTCAGAGCAGTTCTTC. Full variable domain (outside the CDR3, taken from reference TRBV7-2 and TRBJ2-1): GAGVSQSPSNKVTEKGKDVELRCDPISGHTALYWYRQSLGQGLEFLIYFQGNSAPDKSGLPSDRFSAERTGGSVSTLTIQRTQQEDSAVYLCASSLQERASEQFFGPGTRLTVL.

This chain joins TRBV4-1 and TRBJ1-1, with D uncertain. Trimming cost V 2 bases and J 11 bases, with 12 bases left between them. CDR3 length: 12 residues. Germline V gene data show CDR1 as MGHRA and CDR2 as YSYEKL. CDR3 nucleotides: TGCGCCAGCAGCCAACCGGCCGGGAGGGCTTTCTTT. Amino acids: CASSQPAGRAFF.

As for this clone: Other DNA sequences in this sample translate to the same CDR3. V gene TRBV2 combines with J gene TRBJ2-3; TRBD2 aligns across 7 bases. The CDR3 contains 15 residues. CDR1 and CDR2 (germline): SNHLY, FYNNEI. The V segment lost 1 base and the J segment 3 bases; nucleotides outside the gene matches: 4. The CDR3 nucleotides are TGTGCCAGCAGTGAAGAGGGGAGGGTAACAGATACGCAGTATTTT. Its translation: CASSEEGRVTDTQYF.

The chain uses TRBV24-1 and TRBJ2-2; no firm D call. Trimming took 0 bases from V and 4 from J, leaving 8 bases between them. The CDR3 covers 15 residues. Germline V CDR1 and CDR2: KGHDR, SFDVKD. The CDR3 here is CATSDLRSATGELFF. The CDR3 DNA sequence: TGTGCCACCAGTGATTTGAGGTCAGCCACCGGGGAGCTGTTTTTT.